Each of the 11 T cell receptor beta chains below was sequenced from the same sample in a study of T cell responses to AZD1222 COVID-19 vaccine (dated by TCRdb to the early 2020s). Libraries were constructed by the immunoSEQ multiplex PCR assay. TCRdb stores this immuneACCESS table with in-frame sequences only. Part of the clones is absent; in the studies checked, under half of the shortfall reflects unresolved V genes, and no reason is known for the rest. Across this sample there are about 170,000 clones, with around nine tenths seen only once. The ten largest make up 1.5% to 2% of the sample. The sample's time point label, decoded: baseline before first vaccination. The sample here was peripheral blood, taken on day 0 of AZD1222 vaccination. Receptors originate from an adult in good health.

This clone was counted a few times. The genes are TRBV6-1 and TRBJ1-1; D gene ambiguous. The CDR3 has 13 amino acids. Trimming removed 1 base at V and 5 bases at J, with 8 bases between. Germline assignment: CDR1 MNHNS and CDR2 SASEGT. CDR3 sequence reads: CASSEVMETEAFF. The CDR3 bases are TGTGCCAGCAGTGAAGTTATGGAGACTGAAGCTTTCTTT.

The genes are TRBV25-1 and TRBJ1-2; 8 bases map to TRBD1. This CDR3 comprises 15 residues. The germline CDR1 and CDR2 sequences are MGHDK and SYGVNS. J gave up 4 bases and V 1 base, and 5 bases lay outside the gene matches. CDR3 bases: TGTGCCAGCAGTGAATCCAGGGGGCCCTCCTATGGCTACACCTTC. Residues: CASSESRGPSYGYTF.

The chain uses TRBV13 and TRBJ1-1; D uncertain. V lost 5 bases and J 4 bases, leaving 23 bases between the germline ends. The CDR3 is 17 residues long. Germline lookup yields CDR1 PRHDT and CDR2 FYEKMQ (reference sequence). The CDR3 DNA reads TGTGCCAGCAGCCCACAGCCGGGAAGGACTATCCTCACTGAAGCTTTCTTT. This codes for CASSPQPGRTILTEAFF.

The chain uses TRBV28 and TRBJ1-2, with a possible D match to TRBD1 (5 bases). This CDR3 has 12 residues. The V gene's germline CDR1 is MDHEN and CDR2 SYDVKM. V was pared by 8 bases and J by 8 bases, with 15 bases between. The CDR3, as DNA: TGTGCCAGCCAGGGACGGCTCCAAGGCTACACCTTC. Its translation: CASQGRLQGYTF.

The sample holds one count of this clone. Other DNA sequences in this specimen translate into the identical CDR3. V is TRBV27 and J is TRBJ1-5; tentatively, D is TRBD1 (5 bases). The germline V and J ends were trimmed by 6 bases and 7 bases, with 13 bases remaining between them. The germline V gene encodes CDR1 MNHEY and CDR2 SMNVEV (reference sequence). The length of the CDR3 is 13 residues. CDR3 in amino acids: CASSLGGSQPQHF. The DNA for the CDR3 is TGTGCCAGCAGCCTGGGGGGTTCCCAGCCCCAGCATTTT.

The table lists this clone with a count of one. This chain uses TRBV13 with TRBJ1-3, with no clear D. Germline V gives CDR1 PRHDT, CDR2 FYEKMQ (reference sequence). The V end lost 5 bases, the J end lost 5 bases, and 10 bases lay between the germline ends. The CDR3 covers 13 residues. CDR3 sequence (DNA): TGTGCCAGCAGCGGAGAAGGCAGAAACACCATATATTTT. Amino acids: CASSGEGRNTIYF.

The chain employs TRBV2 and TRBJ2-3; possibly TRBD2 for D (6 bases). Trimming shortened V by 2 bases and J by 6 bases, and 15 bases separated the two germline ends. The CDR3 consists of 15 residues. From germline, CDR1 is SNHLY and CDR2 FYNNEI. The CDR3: CASSESAGQYDTQYF. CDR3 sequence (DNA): TGTGCCAGCAGTGAATCGGCGGGGCAGTACGATACGCAGTATTTT.

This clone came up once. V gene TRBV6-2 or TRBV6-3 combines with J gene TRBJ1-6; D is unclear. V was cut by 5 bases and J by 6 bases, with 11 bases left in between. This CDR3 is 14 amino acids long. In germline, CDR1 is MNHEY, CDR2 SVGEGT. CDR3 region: CASSIAVFNSPLHF. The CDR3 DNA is TGTGCCAGCAGTATTGCAGTTTTTAATTCACCCCTCCACTTT.

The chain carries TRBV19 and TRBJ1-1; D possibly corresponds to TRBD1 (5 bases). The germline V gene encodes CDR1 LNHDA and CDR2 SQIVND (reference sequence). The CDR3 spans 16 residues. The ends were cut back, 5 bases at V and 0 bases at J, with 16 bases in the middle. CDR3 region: CASSEAGLLVNTEAFF. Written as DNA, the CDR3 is TGTGCCAGTAGTGAGGCAGGGCTGCTGGTGAACACTGAAGCTTTCTTT. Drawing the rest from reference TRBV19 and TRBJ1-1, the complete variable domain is DGGITQSPKYLFRKEGQNVTLSCEQNLNHDAMYWYRQDPGQGLRLIYYSQIVNDFQKGDIAEGYSVSREKKESFPLTVTSAQKNPTAFYLCASSEAGLLVNTEAFFGQGTRLTVV.

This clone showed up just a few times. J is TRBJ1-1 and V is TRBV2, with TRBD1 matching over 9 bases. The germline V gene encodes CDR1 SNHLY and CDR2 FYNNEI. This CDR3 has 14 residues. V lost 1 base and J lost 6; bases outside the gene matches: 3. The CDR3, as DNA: TGTGCCAGCAGTGAAGGACAGGGGGGCGCTGAAGCTTTCTTT. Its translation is CASSEGQGGAEAFF.

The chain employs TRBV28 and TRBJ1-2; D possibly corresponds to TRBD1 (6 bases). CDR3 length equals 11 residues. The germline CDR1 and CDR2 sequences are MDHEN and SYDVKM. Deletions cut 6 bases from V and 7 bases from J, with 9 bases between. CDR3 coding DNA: TGTGCCAGCAGCACAGGGTCTGGCTACACCTTC. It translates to CASSTGSGYTF.